What follows are 15 T cell receptor beta chains derived from one specimen sequenced in a study of blood T cells in healthy people across ages (dated by TCRdb to about 2015). Receptor amplification or capture employed 5' RACE. The run used an Illumina HiSeq 2500. A second roughly 7 to 11 cycle PCR used a sample-barcoded 5' primer and a J-beta primer mix. The raw public data were reprocessed by TCRdb itself: fastp quality trimming at Q25, MiXCR clonotype calling, in-frame beta chains only. When rows share a CDR3 protein, they turn into one entry using the most common DNA and genes. The sample has roughly 1,000,000 distinct CDR3 sequences on record, about 23% of them singletons. Less than 0.85% of the sample is in the top ten clones. This sample also belongs to another study, concerning T cells of mothers and their children.

Material for sequencing was blood. These receptors all come from a girl aged 2 to 9 in good health.

This clonotype was observed a handful of times. This chain uses TRBV7-8 with TRBJ2-1, with 10 bases lining up with TRBD2. The CDR3 length is 18 residues. The junction had 9 bases not matched to a gene; V was cut back by 1 base and J by 3 bases. Germline assignment: CDR1 SGHVS and CDR2 FQNEAQ. CDR3 in DNA: TGTGCCAGCAGCTTAGACGTGTCTAGCGGGGGCTTCTACAATGAGCAGTTCTTC. Its protein product is CASSLDVSSGGFYNEQFF.

The sample holds a few counts of this clonotype. V is TRBV20-1 and J is TRBJ2-5; D might be TRBD1 (5 bases). The DNA end favors TRBJ2-1, so the J call may be wrong. Germline assignment: CDR1 DFQATT and CDR2 SNEGSKA (reference sequence). The CDR3 is 13 amino acids. Here the CDR3 reads CSASLQGYNEQFF. Here the CDR3 DNA reads TGCAGTGCTAGTCTTCAGGGCTACAATGAGCAGTTCTTC.

This clonotype appeared a few times. The chain combines TRBV11-3 with TRBJ1-1, with D hard to call. This CDR3 has 13 residues. Germline CDR1 and CDR2: SGHNT and YENEEA. The ends were cut back, 1 base at V and 9 bases at J, with 12 bases in the middle. CDR3 region: CASSLVDASQAFF. The CDR3 DNA sequence: TGTGCCAGCAGCTTAGTCGATGCGAGTCAAGCTTTCTTT. The variable domain in full, completed from reference TRBV11-3 and TRBJ1-1, reads EAGVVQSPRYKIIEKKQPVAFWCNPISGHNTLYWYLQNLGQGPELLIRYENEEAVDDSQLPKDRFSAERLKGVDSTLKIQPAELGDSAVYLCASSLVDASQAFFGQGTRLTVV.

This clonotype has a handful of counts. The chain uses TRBV10-1 and TRBJ2-4; the match to TRBD1 covers 7 bases. The junction had 3 bases not matched to a gene; V was cut back by 2 bases and J by 5 bases. Germline loops: CDR1 WNHNN, CDR2 SYGVQD (reference sequence). This CDR3 has 14 residues. CDR3 sequence: CASSEAGGQNIQYF. The CDR3 region has the DNA TGCGCCAGCAGTGAGGCAGGGGGACAAAACATTCAGTACTTC.

The chain couples TRBV7-6 to TRBJ2-1; 7 bases are a match to TRBD2. CDR1 is SGHVS and CDR2 is FNYEAQ in the germline V gene. The CDR3 is 13 residues long. Trimming cost V 6 bases and J 9 bases; bases outside gene matches: 8. The CDR3 DNA sequence: TGTGCCAGCAGTTCCAATAGCGGGCTTGAGCAGTTCTTC. The encoded protein is CASSSNSGLEQFF.

This clonotype has just a few counts. The genes are TRBV7-9 and TRBJ2-1, with D tentatively TRBD1 (5 bases). The J call may not be correct, given that the DNA end is closer to TRBJ2-7. The CDR3 sequence is 15 residues long. In germline, CDR1 is SEHNR, CDR2 FQNEAQ (reference sequence). In DNA form, the CDR3 reads TGTGCCAGCAGCCGCCCAGTTAGGGGTACGTCAGAGCAGTACTTC. It yields the protein CASSRPVRGTSEQYF.

This clonotype was seen a few times. The V gene is TRBV11-2, the J gene TRBJ2-3; TRBD2 aligns across 9 bases. Germline V CDR1 and CDR2: SGHAT, FQNNGV. The CDR3 loop spans 17 amino acids. V lost 2 bases to trimming and J lost 2 bases; unmatched junction nucleotides: 8. The CDR3 sequence: CASSLPQTSGDTDTQYF. The CDR3, as DNA: TGTGCCAGCAGCTTACCCCAGACTAGCGGCGACACAGATACGCAGTATTTT. Together with reference TRBV11-2 and TRBJ2-3, the CDR3 gives the full variable domain: EAGVAQSPRYKIIEKRQSVAFWCNPISGHATLYWYQQILGQGPKLLIQFQNNGVVDDSQLPKDRFSAERLKGVDSTLKIQPAKLEDSAVYLCASSLPQTSGDTDTQYFGPGTRLTVL.

This clonotype was detected a few times. The J gene is TRBJ2-7, the V gene TRBV28, with TRBD2 identical over 13 bases. Germline CDR1 is MDHEN and CDR2 is SYDVKM. The CDR3 sequence is 16 residues long. V was pared by 3 bases and J by 5 bases, with 7 bases of the junction left unmatched. CDR3 loop: CASSFKLAGGRHEQYF. Written as DNA, the CDR3 is TGTGCCAGCAGTTTCAAACTAGCGGGAGGGCGGCACGAGCAGTACTTC.

The V gene is TRBV29-1, the J gene TRBJ2-1; 7 nucleotides agree with TRBD2. CDR1 is SQVTM and CDR2 is ANQGSEA in the germline V gene. The CDR3 is 13 residues long. CDR3 in DNA: TGCATCGTAGGACTAGGGGTTAACAATGAGCAGTTCTTC. It translates to CIVGLGVNNEQFF.

The chain couples TRBV12-3 or TRBV12-4 to TRBJ2-7, with 7 bases aligning to TRBD2. The length of the CDR3 is 15 residues. Trimming cost V 6 bases and J 3 bases; bases outside gene matches: 11. In nucleotides, the CDR3 is TGTGCCAGCAGCTTTCCGCTAGCGGAACACTACGAGCAGTACTTC. Translation: CASSFPLAEHYEQYF.

J is TRBJ1-1 and V is TRBV20-1, with TRBD1 matching 7 bases. The length of the CDR3 is 14 residues. Germline values: CDR1 DFQATT, CDR2 SNEGSKA (reference sequence). V dropped 6 bases and J dropped 4; count of bases not matched to a gene: 11. DNA for the CDR3: TGCAGTGCCCCACCAGCGGACAGGAGCACTGAAGCTTTCTTT. Its translation: CSAPPADRSTEAFF.

The chain employs TRBV12-3 or TRBV12-4 and TRBJ2-7; 13 bases align to TRBD2. The CDR3 is 18 amino acids. V dropped 5 bases and J dropped 7; count of bases not matched to a gene: 17. The CDR3 nucleotides are TGTGCCAGCAGTACGCGTACGAGACGGACTAGCGGGAGTTGGGAGCAGTACTTC. Translating gives CASSTRTRRTSGSWEQYF.

This clonotype has only one observation. The chain has TRBV6-6 and TRBJ2-5; D ambiguous. This CDR3 comprises 16 residues. Trimming cost V 2 bases and J 1 base, with 14 bases left between them. Germline V gene data show CDR1 as MNHNY and CDR2 as SVGAGI (reference sequence). The CDR3 nucleotides are TGTGCCAGCAGTTACGCAGACTCCGGAATCCAAGAGACCCAGTACTTC. It translates to CASSYADSGIQETQYF.

The chain employs TRBV9 and TRBJ2-7; 7 bases are a match to TRBD2. This CDR3 comprises 17 residues. Germline values: CDR1 SGDLS, CDR2 YYNGEE. V lost 3 bases, J lost 3 bases, and 15 bases stayed unmatched. CDR3 DNA: TGTGCCAGCAGCGCCCGGGCGGGAGCTCTCACTGTCTACGAGCAGTACTTC. Protein product: CASSARAGALTVYEQYF.

This clonotype has just one count. The chain couples TRBV6-6 to TRBJ2-3; TRBD2 is a possible D gene (7 bases). The germline gives CDR1 MNHNY, CDR2 SVGAGI (reference sequence). There are 14 residues in the CDR3. The ends were cut back, 3 bases at V and 3 bases at J, with 10 bases in the middle. In DNA, the CDR3 is TGTGCCAGCAGTTATGCGGGGGCTACAGATACGCAGTATTTT. It yields the protein CASSYAGATDTQYF.